Listed below are T cell receptor beta chains from one sample, sequenced in a study of cytomegalovirus exposure and HLA in healthy donors. Data came from immunoSEQ multiplex PCR; TCRdb stores just in-frame clones and leaves some out. The sample carries about 77,000 clones, over 70% recorded once. Sample: PBMCs. These receptors were obtained from a man between 35 and 55 years old in good health and CMV-seronegative. Both conserved end residues are part of each CDR3. A D gene is named only where the DNA matches it firmly. Size is stated for part of the rows, as once, few or many counts, or as a class when the clone is expanded.

few	-	TRBV5-4	TRBJ1-1	TGTGCCAGCAGCTTGGGAGGGTCATCCACTGAAGCTTTCTTT	CASSLGGSSTEAFF
-	-	TRBV6-5	TRBJ2-7	TGTGCCAGCAGTTACTCAGCGGCGGGGTCCTACGAGCAGTACTTC	CASSYSAAGSYEQYF
few	-	TRBV11-2	TRBJ1-1	TGTGCCAGCAGCTTAGGAGTAGGGAGTGAAGCTTTCTTT	CASSLGVGSEAFF
-	TRBD1	TRBV7-9	TRBJ1-5	TGTGCCAGCAGCATAGACAGGGGAGTCGGTCAGCCCCAGCATTTT	CASSIDRGVGQPQHF
few	-	TRBV19	TRBJ1-3	TGTGCCAGTAGTCGGGGAGTCTCTGGAAACACCATATATTTT	CASSRGVSGNTIYF
once	-	TRBV9	TRBJ1-1	TGTGCCAGCAGCTTGACAGGAAACACTGAAGCTTTCTTT	CASSLTGNTEAFF
-	-	TRBV7-9	TRBJ2-3	TGTGCCAGCAGCTTAAAAACGGGAGTCACAGATACGCAGTATTTT	CASSLKTGVTDTQYF
-	-	TRBV27	TRBJ1-2	TGTGCCAGCAGCTTTATAGGGGCTTCTAACTATGGCTACACCTTC	CASSFIGASNYGYTF
-	-	TRBV15	TRBJ2-7	TGTGCCACCAGTTGGGAGTTGGGAGGCGAGCAGTACTTC	CATSWELGGEQYF
-	TRBD1	TRBV19	TRBJ1-5	TGTGCCAGTGGGACAGGCGGGTATAGCAATCAGCCCCAGCATTTT	CASGTGGYSNQPQHF
-	-	TRBV29-1	TRBJ1-5	TGCAGCGTTGAAGGTTCAGGGGATCAGCCCCAGCATTTT	CSVEGSGDQPQHF
-	TRBD2	TRBV5-5	TRBJ2-5	TGTGCCAGCAGCTTGGGACTAGCGGGAGAGACCCAGTACTTC	CASSLGLAGETQYF
-	TRBD1	TRBV5-1	TRBJ1-4	TGCGCCAGCGGACTGGGCTCTACAGGGGTGGGTCTTGGTGAAAAACTGTTTTTT	CASGLGSTGVGLGEKLFF
-	-	TRBV6-1	TRBJ1-2	TGTGCCAGCAGTACGCTGCTCGGGGGCTACACCTTC	CASSTLLGGYTF
-	TRBD2	TRBV19	TRBJ2-1	TGTGCCAGTAGCGATAGCGGGAGTAAAGGTGAGCAGTTCTTC	CASSDSGSKGEQFF
-	TRBD1	TRBV2	TRBJ2-5	TGTGCCAGCAAAGACAGGGTTAGCGAGACCCAGTACTTC	CASKDRVSETQYF
-	TRBD2	TRBV13	TRBJ2-1	TGTGCCAGCAGCCCCCCTAGCGGGAGAATAGGTGAGCAGTTCTTC	CASSPPSGRIGEQFF
once	TRBD2	TRBV19	TRBJ2-7	TGTGCCAGTAGTATCACACTAGCGGGACCCGCTAAAGAGCAGTACTTC	CASSITLAGPAKEQYF
-	TRBD1	TRBV6-5	TRBJ2-1	TGTGCCAGCAGTTACTCTGGGACAGCAAACAATGAGCAGTTCTTC	CASSYSGTANNEQFF
few	-	TRBV28	TRBJ2-5	TGTGCCAGCAGAGGGGGGGGCAGGGGGCTGGAGACCCAGTACTTC	CASRGGGRGLETQYF
-	-	TRBV5-5	TRBJ1-5	TGTGCCAGCAGCTTCCGGGGGACCGGCAATCAGCCCCAGCATTTT	CASSFRGTGNQPQHF
-	-	TRBV6-1	TRBJ2-7	TGTGCCAGCAGTGAAGCCCGGACAGAGGACGAGCAGTACTTC	CASSEARTEDEQYF
-	-	TRBV7-9	TRBJ1-2	TGTGCCAGCAGCTTAGGCGTCCCGGGCTACACCTTC	CASSLGVPGYTF
-	-	TRBV29-1	TRBJ2-2	TGCAGCGTTGGTCTAACTCAGAACACCGGGGAGCTGTTTTTT	CSVGLTQNTGELFF
-	TRBD1	TRBV19	TRBJ1-1	TGTGCCAGTAGTAGGGACAGGGAGAACACTGAAGCTTTCTTT	CASSRDRENTEAFF
-	TRBD1	TRBV28	TRBJ1-2	TGTGCCAGCAGCTTCCCGGGACAGGGGGTGCGGGGCTACACCTTC	CASSFPGQGVRGYTF
-	-	TRBV28	TRBJ1-5	TGTGCCAGCAGTAAAGCGGGAGCTCAGCCCCAGCATTTT	CASSKAGAQPQHF
-	-	TRBV28	TRBJ2-5	TGTGCCACCTGGGGCGAGACCCAGTACTTC	CATWGETQYF
-	-	TRBV6-5	TRBJ2-1	TGTGCCACCCAGGTAGCGGTGTTCTCCTACAATGAGCAGTTCTTC	CATQVAVFSYNEQFF
-	-	TRBV27	TRBJ1-5	TGTGCCAGCAGTCTCAGGGGCGACATTAGCAATCAGCCCCAGCATTTT	CASSLRGDISNQPQHF
few	-	TRBV7-8	TRBJ1-2	TGTGCCAGCAGCCAAGTCGGGGGACGCTACACCTTC	CASSQVGGRYTF
few	-	TRBV5-1	TRBJ1-2	TGCGCCAGCAGCTTGTTATCGGATACAACAGGGCCCAACTATGGCTACACCTTC	CASSLLSDTTGPNYGYTF
-	TRBD1	TRBV5-1	TRBJ2-7	TGCGCCAGCAGCTTGGAAGGGACAGGGACCTACGAGCAGTACTTC	CASSLEGTGTYEQYF
-	-	TRBV28	TRBJ2-3	TGTGCCAGCAGCCTGTGGGGCAGCAGCACAGATACGCAGTATTTT	CASSLWGSSTDTQYF
-	TRBD2	TRBV5-1	TRBJ2-3	TGCGCCAGCAGCCCGGGAGCTAGCGGGAGGCCGTACGCTAGCACAGATACGCAGTATTTT	CASSPGASGRPYASTDTQYF
-	TRBD2	TRBV28	TRBJ2-7	TGTGCCAGCAGTTTAGGTCCCGGGACTAGCACGTACGAGCAGTACTTC	CASSLGPGTSTYEQYF
-	TRBD1	TRBV7-8	TRBJ1-4	TGTGCCAGCAGCCTGGGCCGGGACAGATATGAAAAACTGTTTTTT	CASSLGRDRYEKLFF
-	TRBD1	TRBV19	TRBJ2-3	TGTGCCAGTAGTGAGGACAGGGCCCTCTCTACGCAGTATTTT	CASSEDRALSTQYF
-	-	TRBV18	TRBJ2-4	TGTGCCAGCTCACCACCGGCTCACAGAAACAGTCAGTACTTC	CASSPPAHRNSQYF
-	TRBD2	TRBV18	TRBJ2-5	TGTGCCAGCTCACCACCGCTCCTAGCGGGAGAGTGGGAGACCCAGTACTTC	CASSPPLLAGEWETQYF
-	-	TRBV19	TRBJ1-2	TGTGCCAGTAGTATCGGGTTAAGGGAGCTGGATGGCTACACCTTC	CASSIGLRELDGYTF
-	-	TRBV29-1	TRBJ2-3	TGCAGCGTTCCATCGGCCAGGGGATATTCAGATACGCAGTATTTT	CSVPSARGYSDTQYF
-	-	TRBV15	TRBJ1-4	TGTGCCACACGACCCGGACATCCCAATGAAAAACTGTTTTTT	CATRPGHPNEKLFF
few	-	TRBV7-3	TRBJ2-1	TGTGCCAGCAGCTTAACGCCTACAGAATTCTATGAGCAGTTCTTC	CASSLTPTEFYEQFF
-	-	TRBV10-3	TRBJ1-1	TGTGCCATCAGTGAGTCGACTGGAAATCGTCTATCTGAAGCTTTCTTT	CAISESTGNRLSEAFF
-	TRBD2	TRBV6-5	TRBJ2-5	TGTGCCAGCAGTACCTTAATGGGAGGGGAGACCCAGTACTTC	CASSTLMGGETQYF
-	-	TRBV5-1	TRBJ1-2	TGCGCCAGCAGCTCAGACATGAATTATGGCTACACCTTC	CASSSDMNYGYTF
few	TRBD2	TRBV7-9	TRBJ2-1	TGTGCCAGCAGCATTAGCGGGAGGGCGTCTAATGAGCAGTTCTTC	CASSISGRASNEQFF
-	-	TRBV9	TRBJ1-4	TGTGCCAGCAGCGGGGGGCCTAATGAAAAACTGTTTTTT	CASSGGPNEKLFF